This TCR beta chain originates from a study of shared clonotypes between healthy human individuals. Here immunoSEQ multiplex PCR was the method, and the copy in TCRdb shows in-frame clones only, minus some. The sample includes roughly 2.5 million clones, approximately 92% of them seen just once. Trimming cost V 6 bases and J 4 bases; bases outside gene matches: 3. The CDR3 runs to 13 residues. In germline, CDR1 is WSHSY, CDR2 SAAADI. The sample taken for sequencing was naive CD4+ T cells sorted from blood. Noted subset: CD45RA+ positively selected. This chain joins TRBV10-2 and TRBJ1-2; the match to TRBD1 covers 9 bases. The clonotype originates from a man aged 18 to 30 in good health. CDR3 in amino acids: CASRTGGGYGYTF. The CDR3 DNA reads TGCGCCAGCAGAACAGGGGGCGGCTATGGCTACACCTTC.